Below are 13 T cell receptor beta chains sequenced from a single sample in a study of STAT5B mutations in CD4+ large granular lymphocyte leukemia. Clones were sequenced by immunoSEQ multiplex PCR, and TCRdb holds only the in-frame ones, with some missing. The sample yields under 25,000 clones, approximately 79% seen once. The specimen was CD4+ T cells from blood buffy coats. The receptors derive from a human donor in good health.

The chain carries TRBV19 and TRBJ2-1; D may be TRBD1 or TRBD2 (5 bases each). V shed 4 bases and J shed 4 bases, with 11 bases lying between them. The CDR3 is 14 amino acids. Germline-derived CDR1 and CDR2 are LNHDA and SQIVND (reference sequence). Here the CDR3 reads CASSRDAIYNEQFF. The DNA for the CDR3 is TGTGCCAGTAGTAGGGACGCTATTTACAATGAGCAGTTCTTC.

In DNA form, the CDR3 reads TGTGCCAGCAGCTTAGACCGGAATACGCAGTATTTT. It is translated as CASSLDRNTQYF. This sequence joins TRBV7-3 and TRBJ2-3; no clear D. CDR1 is SGHTA and CDR2 is FQGTGA in the germline V gene. With 2 bases removed from V and 7 bases from J, the gap between germline ends came to 7 bases. The CDR3 covers 12 residues.

The chain uses TRBV18 and TRBJ2-1; 7 positions agree with TRBD2. Germline V gives CDR1 KGHSH, CDR2 LQKENI. The CDR3 has 12 residues. Unmatched junction bases numbered 3, after V lost 6 bases and J lost 7 bases. CDR3 sequence reads: CASSLSGNEQFF. The CDR3 region has the DNA TGTGCCAGCTCCCTTAGCGGGAATGAGCAGTTCTTC.

The chain carries TRBV7-2 and TRBJ1-1; D is possibly TRBD1 (5 bases). The CDR3 extends over 13 amino acids. V gave up 4 bases and J gave up 10 bases, with 16 bases separating them. Germline CDR1 SGHTA, CDR2 FQGNSA. The CDR3 region has the DNA TGTGCCAGCAGCTCTAACTGGGGGGTGAGAGCTTTCTTT. Translation gives CASSSNWGVRAFF.

The chain employs TRBV11-3 and TRBJ2-1; D gene uncertain. Trimming removed 4 bases from V and 8 bases from J, with 21 bases in between. Germline CDR1 SGHNT, CDR2 YENEEA. CDR3 length: 16 residues. The DNA for the CDR3 is TGTGCCAGCAGCTCCGGTAAGGCAGGCCTTACGGATGAGCAGTTCTTC. It encodes CASSSGKAGLTDEQFF.

Turning to this clone: The sample contains more than one DNA sequence encoding this CDR3. CDR3 in amino acids: CASSQGYRNTEAFF. The CDR3 DNA reads as TGCGCCAGCAGCCAAGGGTACAGGAACACTGAAGCTTTCTTT. V gene TRBV4-1 combines with J gene TRBJ1-1; D call uncertain. CDR1 and CDR2 (germline): MGHRA, YSYEKL. The CDR3 has 14 residues. V was cut by 1 base and J by 1 base, with 7 bases left in between.

The rearrangement uses TRBV6-6 and TRBJ1-1; possibly TRBD1 for D (5 bases). V was trimmed by 2 bases and J by 0 bases, leaving 7 bases between them. The CDR3 extends over 14 amino acids. Looked up from germline, CDR1 is MNHNY and CDR2 is SVGAGI (reference sequence). Written as DNA, the CDR3 is TGTGCCAGCAGTTACGGGGCACTGAACACTGAAGCTTTCTTT. Translating gives CASSYGALNTEAFF.

V is TRBV6-4 and J is TRBJ2-3, with D perhaps TRBD1 (6 bases). V lost 3 bases to trimming and J lost 2 bases, with 12 bases between them. The CDR3 runs to 15 residues. Germline values: CDR1 MRHNA, CDR2 SNTAGT. The DNA for the CDR3 is TGTGCCAGCAGTGAACAGGGTGTTTCCACAGATACGCAGTATTTT. As protein: CASSEQGVSTDTQYF.

V usage is TRBV18 and J usage is TRBJ1-1; 7 bases are a match to TRBD1. The CDR3 extends over 14 amino acids. CDR1 is KGHSH and CDR2 is LQKENI in the germline V gene. The V and J ends lost 3 bases and 3 bases, in that order; junction bases with no gene match: 4. CDR3 loop: CASSPQGGDTEAFF. DNA for the CDR3: TGTGCCAGCTCACCGCAGGGGGGAGACACTGAAGCTTTCTTT.

The chain links TRBV6-6 to TRBJ1-5; D not certain. CDR1 is MNHNY, CDR2 SVGAGI, per germline (reference sequence). This CDR3 has 15 amino acids. V lost 0 bases, J lost 7 bases, and 13 bases lay in between. CDR3 nucleotides: TGTGCCAGCAGTTACTCGAATGGGCTCCAGCAGCCCCAGCATTTT. Protein sequence: CASSYSNGLQQPQHF.

The chain couples TRBV27 to TRBJ2-7; no definite D call. Trimming removed 3 bases at V and 5 bases at J, with 2 bases between. This CDR3 region has 10 residues. Germline CDR1 is MNHEY and CDR2 is SMNVEV (reference sequence). CDR3 sequence: CASSFDEQYF. DNA of the CDR3: TGTGCCAGCAGTTTCGACGAGCAGTACTTC.

This clone has more than one count but fewer than ten. V is TRBV10-1 and J is TRBJ1-4; 8 nucleotides agree with TRBD1. V dropped 6 bases and J dropped 3; count of bases not matched to a gene: 9. The CDR3 is made up of 16 amino acids. Looked up from germline, CDR1 is WNHNN and CDR2 is SYGVQD (reference sequence). The CDR3 DNA reads as TGCGCCAGCAGAGAACAGGGGGACTCGGCTAATGAAAAACTGTTTTTT. Translation gives CASREQGDSANEKLFF.

The J gene is TRBJ2-7, the V gene TRBV9; D is uncertain. The CDR3 loop spans 13 amino acids. Germline lookup yields CDR1 SGDLS and CDR2 YYNGEE. Trimming left V 0 bases short and J 7 bases short, with 11 bases between. CDR3: CASSVDIWKEQYF. In DNA, the CDR3 is TGTGCCAGCAGCGTAGACATTTGGAAGGAGCAGTACTTC.